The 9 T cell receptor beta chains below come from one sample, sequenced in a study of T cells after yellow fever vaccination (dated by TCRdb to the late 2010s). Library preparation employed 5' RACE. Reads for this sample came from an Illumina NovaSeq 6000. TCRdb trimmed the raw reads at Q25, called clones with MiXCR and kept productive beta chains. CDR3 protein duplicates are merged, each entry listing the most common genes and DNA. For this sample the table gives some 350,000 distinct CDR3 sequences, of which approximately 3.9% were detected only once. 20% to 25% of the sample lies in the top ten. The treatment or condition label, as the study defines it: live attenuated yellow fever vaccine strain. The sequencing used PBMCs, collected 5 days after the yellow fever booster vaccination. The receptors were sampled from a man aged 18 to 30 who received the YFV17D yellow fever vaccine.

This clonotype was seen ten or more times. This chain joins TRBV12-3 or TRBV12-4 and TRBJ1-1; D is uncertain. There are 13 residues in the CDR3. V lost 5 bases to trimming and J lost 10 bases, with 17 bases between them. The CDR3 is CASSPGGQVGAFF. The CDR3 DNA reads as TGTGCCAGCAGTCCTGGAGGGCAGGTCGGAGCTTTCTTT.

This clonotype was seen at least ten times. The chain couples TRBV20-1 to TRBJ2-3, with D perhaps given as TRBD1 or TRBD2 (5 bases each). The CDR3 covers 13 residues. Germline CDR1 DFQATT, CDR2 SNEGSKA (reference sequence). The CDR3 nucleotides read TGCAGCGGAGGTGAACCTGGGGCGGATACGCAGTATTTT. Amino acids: CSGGEPGADTQYF.

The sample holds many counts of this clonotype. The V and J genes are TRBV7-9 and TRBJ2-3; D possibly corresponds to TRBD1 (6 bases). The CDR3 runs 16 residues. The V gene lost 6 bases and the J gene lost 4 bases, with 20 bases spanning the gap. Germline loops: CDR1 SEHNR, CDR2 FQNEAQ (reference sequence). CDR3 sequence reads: CASRAKRQGNADTQYF. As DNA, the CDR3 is TGTGCCAGCAGGGCGAAAAGGCAGGGGAATGCAGATACGCAGTATTTT.

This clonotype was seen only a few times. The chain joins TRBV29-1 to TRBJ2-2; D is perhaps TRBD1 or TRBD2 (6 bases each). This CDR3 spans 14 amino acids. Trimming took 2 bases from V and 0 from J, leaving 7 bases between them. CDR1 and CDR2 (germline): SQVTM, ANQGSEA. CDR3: CSVERGANTGELFF. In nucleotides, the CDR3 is TGCAGCGTTGAAAGGGGGGCGAACACCGGGGAGCTGTTTTTT.

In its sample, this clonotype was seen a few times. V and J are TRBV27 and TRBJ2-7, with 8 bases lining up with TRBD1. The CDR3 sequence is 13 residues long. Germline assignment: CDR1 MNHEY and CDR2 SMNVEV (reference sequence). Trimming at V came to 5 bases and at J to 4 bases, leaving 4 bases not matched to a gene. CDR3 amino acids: CASSPRQGYEQYF. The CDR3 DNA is TGTGCCAGCAGTCCACGACAGGGGTACGAGCAGTACTTC.

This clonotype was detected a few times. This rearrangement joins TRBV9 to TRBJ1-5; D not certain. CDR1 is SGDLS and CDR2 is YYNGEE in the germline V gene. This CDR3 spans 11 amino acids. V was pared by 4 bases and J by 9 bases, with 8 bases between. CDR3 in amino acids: CASSCLGPQHF. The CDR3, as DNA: TGTGCCAGCAGCTGCCTTGGGCCCCAGCATTTT.

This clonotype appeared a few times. CDR3 nucleotides: TGCAGTGCTACCGGACAGGGAGATCAGCCCCAGCATTTT. As protein: CSATGQGDQPQHF. This rearrangement joins TRBV20-1 to TRBJ1-5; 8 bases are a match to TRBD1. Germline CDR1 reads DFQATT; CDR2 reads SNEGSKA (reference sequence). CDR3 length: 13 amino acids. Unmatched junction bases numbered 4, after V lost 4 bases and J lost 5 bases.

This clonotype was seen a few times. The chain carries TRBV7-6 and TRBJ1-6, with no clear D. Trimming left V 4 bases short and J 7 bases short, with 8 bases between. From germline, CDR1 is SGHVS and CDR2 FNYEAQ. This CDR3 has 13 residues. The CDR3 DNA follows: TGTGCCAGCAGCTCGTCCCCGAATTCACCCCTCCACTTT. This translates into CASSSSPNSPLHF.

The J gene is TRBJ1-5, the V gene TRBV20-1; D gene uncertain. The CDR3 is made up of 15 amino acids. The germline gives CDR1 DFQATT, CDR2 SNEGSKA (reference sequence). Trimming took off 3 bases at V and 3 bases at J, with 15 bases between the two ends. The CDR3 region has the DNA TGCAGTGCTAGTACAGTTAACGATCCCAATCAGCCCCAGCATTTT. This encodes CSASTVNDPNQPQHF.